This T cell receptor (beta chain) was obtained from a study of blood T cell repertoires in COVID-19. V shed 6 bases and J 4 bases; nucleotides not matched to a gene: 8. The CDR3 extends over 15 amino acids. Germline V gene sequence: CDR1 SGHKS, CDR2 YYEKEE (reference sequence). Profiled with immunoSEQ multiplex PCR; TCRdb holds only in-frame clones, not every one. This sample has approximately 180,000 clones, with more than 75% found just once. This rearrangement joins TRBV5-5 to TRBJ1-2; TRBD1 agrees at 11 bases. The sequence was obtained from a person aged 65 to 85 with COVID-19, enrolled during active disease. The sequenced sample was peripheral blood. CDR3 residues: CASKTGQGAFYGYTF. CDR3 DNA: TGTGCCAGCAAAACTGGACAGGGGGCGTTCTATGGCTACACCTTC.